The 19 T cell receptor beta chains listed next were all sequenced from one sample in a study of shared clonotypes between healthy human individuals. Clones were read by immunoSEQ multiplex PCR, and TCRdb kept only the in-frame ones, dropping some. The repertoire holds 2 million to 3 million clones, with roughly 93% as singletons. Sample: naive CD4+ T cells from PBMCs. The subset denotes: CD45RA+ positively selected. Receptors originate from a young man in good health. Some clones in this sample may be carry-over from other donors' samples.

This chain joins TRBV19 and TRBJ2-1; D ambiguous. Trimming took 4 bases from V and 8 from J, leaving 12 bases between them. The CDR3 consists of 13 residues. CDR1 and CDR2 from the germline V gene are LNHDA and SQIVND (reference sequence). The CDR3 DNA reads TGTGCCAGTAGTACCCGAAGGGATCATGAGCAGTTCTTC. It translates to CASSTRRDHEQFF.

This clone was picked up one time. The J gene is TRBJ1-2, the V gene TRBV25-1, with 11 bases fitting TRBD1. Germline CDR1 is MGHDK and CDR2 is SYGVNS. The V and J ends lost 4 bases and 6 bases, in that order; junction bases with no gene match: 7. The CDR3 covers 15 residues. CDR3 protein: CASSGTGGGWDGYTF. CDR3 nucleotide sequence: TGTGCCAGCAGTGGGACAGGGGGCGGGTGGGATGGCTACACCTTC.

This chain joins TRBV18 and TRBJ2-1, with 9 bases that match TRBD2. The length of the CDR3 is 16 residues. Unmatched junction bases numbered 9, after V lost 3 bases and J lost 6 bases. Germline V gives CDR1 KGHSH, CDR2 LQKENI. CDR3 in DNA: TGTGCCAGCTCACCGGGTCCCAGCGGGAGGACCAATGAGCAGTTCTTC. It is translated as CASSPGPSGRTNEQFF.

The chain uses TRBV28 and TRBJ1-4; unclear D gene. In germline, CDR1 is MDHEN, CDR2 SYDVKM. The V end was cut by 3 bases, the J end by 8 bases, with 10 bases between. The CDR3 covers 13 residues. The CDR3 protein is CASSLGHQEKLFF. The CDR3 DNA follows: TGTGCCAGCAGTTTGGGTCATCAGGAAAAACTGTTTTTT.

Concerning this clone: Other nucleotide sequences in the sample specify the same CDR3. The chain links TRBV29-1 to TRBJ2-7, with D unresolved. The CDR3 is 12 amino acids. Germline values: CDR1 SQVTM, CDR2 ANQGSEA. V dropped 6 bases and J dropped 2 bases, with 11 bases sitting between them. The CDR3 region is CSVTLRTYEQYF. The CDR3 DNA sequence: TGCAGCGTCACATTGCGGACCTACGAGCAGTACTTC.

V and J are TRBV5-6 and TRBJ2-7; unclear D gene. The CDR3 is 13 amino acids. V was pared by 3 bases and J by 6 bases, with 13 bases between. Per the germline V gene, CDR1 is SGHDT and CDR2 is YYEEEE. CDR3 nucleotides: TGTGCCAGCAGCTCAGAACTCCAACCCGAGCAGTACTTC. It encodes CASSSELQPEQYF.

The chain joins TRBV5-1 to TRBJ2-7; TRBD2 aligns across 8 bases. The J segment lost 3 bases and the V segment lost 4 bases, leaving 12 bases of the junction unmatched. CDR3 length equals 16 residues. The germline V gene has CDR1 SGHRS and CDR2 YFSETQ. The CDR3 region has the DNA TGCGCCAGCAGCCTAGCGGGCCTGACGTTCAACTACGAGCAGTACTTC. Residues: CASSLAGLTFNYEQYF.

The chain combines TRBV7-2 with TRBJ2-1, with D possibly matching TRBD2 (6 bases). CDR3 length equals 13 residues. The ends were cut back, 5 bases at V and 7 bases at J, with 12 bases in the middle. Germline-derived CDR1 and CDR2 are SGHTA and FQGNSA. CDR3 residues: CASSLRERNEQFF. DNA of the CDR3: TGTGCCAGCAGCCTACGGGAGCGGAATGAGCAGTTCTTC.

The chain is built from TRBV2 and TRBJ1-5; D perhaps matches TRBD1 (5 bases). Germline CDR1 SNHLY, CDR2 FYNNEI. CDR3 length: 15 residues. V dropped 4 bases and J dropped 6 bases, with 16 bases sitting between them. CDR3 coding DNA: TGTGCCAGCAGTGCTTTAATTTCCGGGGGTCAGCCCCAGCATTTT. This codes for CASSALISGGQPQHF.

The chain couples TRBV14 to TRBJ2-3; perhaps TRBD2 as D (5 bases). V lost 2 bases to trimming and J lost 7 bases, with 10 bases between them. The CDR3 loop spans 13 amino acids. Germline-derived CDR1 and CDR2 are SGHDN and FVKESK. The CDR3, as DNA: TGTGCCAGCAGCCAATTGAGGGAGAATACGCAGTATTTT. As protein: CASSQLRENTQYF.

The CDR3 loop reads CASSLGWGRNQPQHF. The CDR3 DNA sequence: TGTGCCAGCAGTTTAGGCTGGGGGCGCAATCAGCCCCAGCATTTT. The rearrangement joins TRBV28 to TRBJ1-5, with a tentative D call TRBD1 (6 bases). Deletions cut 2 bases from V and 2 bases from J, with 10 bases between. Germline CDR1 reads MDHEN; CDR2 reads SYDVKM. The length of the CDR3 is 15 residues.

As to this clone: Other DNA sequences in the sample encode the same CDR3. V gene TRBV5-1 combines with J gene TRBJ1-2; 7 positions agree with TRBD1. CDR3 size: 14 residues. V shed 0 bases and J 4 bases; nucleotides not matched to a gene: 3. Germline CDR1 and CDR2: SGHRS and YFSETQ. The CDR3 sequence is CASSLEQGGYGYTF. The CDR3 DNA sequence: TGCGCCAGCAGCTTGGAGCAGGGGGGCTATGGCTACACCTTC.

This chain joins TRBV28 and TRBJ2-1, with D unresolved. Trimming took 4 bases from V and 12 from J, leaving 13 bases between them. The CDR3 is 12 residues long. Germline V CDR1 and CDR2: MDHEN, SYDVKM. The CDR3 loop is CASSSIPRWQFF. The CDR3 nucleotides read TGTGCCAGCAGTTCCATTCCGAGGTGGCAGTTCTTC.

This clone was picked up a small number of times. The chain joins TRBV19 to TRBJ1-1; D uncertain. Germline CDR1 is LNHDA and CDR2 is SQIVND (reference sequence). V was trimmed by 10 bases and J by 0 bases, leaving 18 bases between them. The CDR3 totals 15 residues. CDR3 region: CATRERRTMNTEAFF. In DNA form, the CDR3 reads TGTGCCACAAGGGAGCGGAGGACCATGAACACTGAAGCTTTCTTT.

This clone was found once. The chain carries TRBV28 and TRBJ2-5; no definite D call. The germline gives CDR1 MDHEN, CDR2 SYDVKM. V was clipped by 6 bases and J by 5 bases, with 13 bases between them. There are 13 residues in the CDR3. The CDR3 sequence: CASSSGWRETQYF. In nucleotides, the CDR3 is TGTGCCAGCAGCTCCGGGTGGCGGGAGACCCAGTACTTC. Full variable domain (remainder filled in from reference TRBV28 and TRBJ2-5): DVKVTQSSRYLVKRTGEKVFLECVQDMDHENMFWYRQDPGLGLRLIYFSYDVKMKEKGDIPEGYSVSREKKERFSLILESASTNQTSMYLCASSSGWRETQYFGPGTRLLVL.

The V and J genes are TRBV6-5 and TRBJ1-4, with D unclear. The CDR3 is made up of 13 amino acids. V lost 7 bases and J lost 7, with 13 bases in between. The germline V gene has CDR1 MNHEY and CDR2 SVGAGI. The CDR3 region has the DNA TGTGCCAGCACTCCTCGGATGGGTGAAAAACTGTTTTTT. Translated: CASTPRMGEKLFF.

The chain is built from TRBV18 and TRBJ1-2; 9 bases agree with TRBD1. CDR1 and CDR2 from the germline V gene are KGHSH and LQKENI. This CDR3 spans 14 amino acids. V gave up 3 bases and J gave up 6 bases; unmatched junction bases: 5. CDR3 nucleotides: TGTGCCAGCTCACCTGGGACAGGGATCGATGGCTACACCTTC. Its protein is CASSPGTGIDGYTF.

The chain is built from TRBV11-2 and TRBJ1-5; maybe TRBD1 (5 bases). In germline, CDR1 is SGHAT, CDR2 FQNNGV. The V end was cut by 1 base, the J end by 5 bases, with 15 bases between. This CDR3 comprises 16 residues. CDR3 region: CASSLVRDTKDQPQHF. The CDR3 DNA sequence: TGTGCCAGCAGCTTAGTCAGGGATACAAAGGATCAGCCCCAGCATTTT.

This chain joins TRBV18 and TRBJ1-1; 8 bases are shared with TRBD1. Unmatched junction bases numbered 4, after V lost 4 bases and J lost 3 bases. CDR1 and CDR2 from the germline V gene are KGHSH and LQKENI. The CDR3 is made up of 14 amino acids. As DNA, the CDR3 is TGTGCCAGCTCACAATCGGACAGGGACACTGAAGCTTTCTTT. It is translated as CASSQSDRDTEAFF.